This TCR beta chain was found in a study of PD-L1 blockade in urothelial cancer. Study-level information: At 6 weeks and at 3 weeks (second dose) after treatment start, blood was analyzed. The study's findings and limits: In blood at 3 weeks, tumor-associated clones expanded more among patients with durable benefit.

TCRdb's copy holds only in-frame clones and misses some; the assay was immunoSEQ multiplex PCR. The repertoire holds over 40,000 clones, with 85% as singletons. Between the trimmed V and J ends, which lost 1 base and 0 bases, there was a span of 14 bases. This CDR3 has 17 amino acids. Germline CDR1 reads SGHVS; CDR2 reads FQNEAQ. With regard to this clone: The target antigen is unknown.

This sample's time point: peripheral blood 6 weeks after treatment start. The patients' disease, urothelial carcinoma, was locally advanced or metastatic. The chain couples TRBV7-8 to TRBJ2-3; possible D gene TRBD2, 6 bases. This clonotype originated in a man aged 65-85 years with urothelial cancer. The sample in question was PBMCs, obtained around atezolizumab (anti-PD-L1) treatment. For the CDR3, the DNA is TGTGCCAGCAGCTTAGGGGGCGGGATACTTAGCACAGATACGCAGTATTTT. It codes for CASSLGGGILSTDTQYF.